The 12 T cell receptor gamma chains reported below all come from one sample, sequenced in a study of Vδ1+ human thymocytes. General study findings and limits: Thymic TRG and TRD repertoires appeared highly polyclonal.

These receptors' antigens are unknown. RNA was extracted from the cells and then reverse transcribed. CDR3 amplicons came from multiplex PCR with pooled V-gene forward and constant-region reverse primers. TCRdb redid clone calling on the multiplex PCR reads using CATT. The sample comprises about 11,000 gamma-chain clones, roughly two fifths of which are singletons, and roughly 2% rests with the top ten. The sequenced material came from Vdelta1+ gamma-delta thymocytes from the thymus. Subset in this sample: FACS-sorted CD3+ TCRalphabeta- TCRVdelta1+ TCRVdelta2- thymocytes. These TCRs come from a boy under two years old who had congenital heart surgery.

Notes on this clone: Other DNA variants within this sample encode the same CDR3. This rearrangement joins TRGV8 to TRGJ1 or TRGJ2. TCRdb gives no J gene; it was assigned here by matching the DNA to germline. The germline gives CDR1 VENAVY, CDR2 YDSYNSRV. There are 12 residues in the CDR3. V lost 1 base to trimming and J lost 4 bases; unmatched junction nucleotides: 1. CDR3 residues: CATWDSYYKKLF. In DNA form, the CDR3 reads TGTGCCACCTGGGATAGCTATTATAAGAAACTCTTT.

The chain carries TRGV3 and TRGJP2. As TCRdb names no J gene, one was assigned here on the basis of a DNA match to germline. This CDR3 is 12 amino acids long. The germline V gene has CDR1 VTNTFY and CDR2 YDVSTARD (reference sequence). With 9 bases clipped from V and 3 bases from J, the junction kept 4 bases outside the gene matches. This CDR3 reads CATNCSDWIKTF. The CDR3 DNA sequence: TGTGCCACCAACTGTAGTGATTGGATCAAGACGTTT.

J is TRGJ1 or TRGJ2 and V is TRGV3. TCRdb does not report a J gene; here it was assigned by matching the DNA to germline references. Unmatched junction bases numbered 7, after V lost 0 bases and J lost 11 bases. CDR3 length: 12 residues. Germline CDR1 is VTNTFY and CDR2 is YDVSTARD (reference sequence). The CDR3 loop reads CATWDRLGEKLF. CDR3 nucleotide sequence: TGTGCCACCTGGGACAGGCTAGGCGAGAAACTCTTT.

The chain uses TRGV3 and TRGJ1 or TRGJ2. TCRdb records no J gene; here it was assigned by comparing the DNA to germline. CDR3 length: 15 residues. The V gene's germline CDR1 is VTNTFY and CDR2 YDVSTARD (reference sequence). Unmatched junction bases numbered 7, after V lost 0 bases and J lost 2 bases. CDR3 loop: CATWDRRKHYYKKLF. CDR3 bases: TGTGCCACCTGGGACAGGCGGAAACATTATTATAAGAAACTCTTT.

This clone has a handful of counts. The chain has TRGV9 and TRGJ1 or TRGJ2. Germline values: CDR1 GITISATS, CDR2 ISYDGTV (reference sequence). The CDR3 spans 13 residues. Trimming removed 2 bases from V and 10 bases from J; junction bases left unmatched: 11. The CDR3 DNA is TGTGCCTTGTGGGAGGACCTTGGCCCGAAGAAACTCTTT. Residues: CALWEDLGPKKLF.

The chain links TRGV3 to TRGJP2. Matching the DNA to germline supplied the J gene, which TCRdb does not give. After removal of 0 bases from V and 1 base from J, the junction contained 2 bases not matched to a gene. Germline CDR1 is VTNTFY and CDR2 is YDVSTARD (reference sequence). There are 15 residues in the CDR3. The CDR3 DNA follows: TGTGCCACCTGGGACAGGCCTAGTAGTGATTGGATCAAGACGTTT. It is translated as CATWDRPSSDWIKTF.

The chain joins TRGV9 to TRGJ1 or TRGJ2. The J gene was not available in TCRdb and was assigned here by matching the DNA to germline segments. The CDR3 length is 13 residues. Per germline, CDR1 GITISATS and CDR2 ISYDGTV (reference sequence). J lost 7 bases, V lost 9 bases, and 15 bases had no gene match. CDR3 in amino acids: CALGRKSGYKKLF. CDR3 bases: TGTGCCTTGGGTCGGAAGTCTGGATATAAGAAACTCTTT.

This clone was seen once. In the same sample, other DNA sequences code for this CDR3. This rearrangement joins TRGV4 to TRGJ1 or TRGJ2. No J segment appears in TCRdb, so it was assigned here by matching the sequence to germline. The junction had 5 bases not matched to a gene; V was cut back by 0 bases and J by 12 bases. The CDR3 has 11 residues. From germline, CDR1 is EGSTGY and CDR2 YDSYTSSV. CDR3 residues: CATWDGPRKLF. The DNA for the CDR3 is TGTGCCACCTGGGATGGGCCGAGGAAACTCTTT.

A word on this clone: The junction departs from the called germline gene at one end, perhaps through a read error. The chain uses TRGV8 and TRGJ1 or TRGJ2. The V gene's germline CDR1 is VENAVY and CDR2 YDSYNSRV. The CDR3 is 11 residues long. The CDR3 spells CAAWDRGKKLF. The CDR3 nucleotides are TGTGCCGCCTGGGATAGGGGTAAGAAACTCTTT.

The gene calls are TRGV4 and TRGJ1 or TRGJ2. TCRdb offers no J gene call, so here the DNA was matched to germline to obtain one. Per the germline V gene, CDR1 is EGSTGY and CDR2 is YDSYTSSV. With V trimmed by 0 bases and J by 12 bases, 8 bases remained unmatched. The CDR3 runs to 12 residues. The CDR3 DNA reads as TGTGCCACCTGGGATGGGCGGGTGAGGAAACTCTTT. Its protein product is CATWDGRVRKLF.

The chain is built from TRGV5 and TRGJ1 or TRGJ2. No J segment appears in TCRdb, so it was assigned here by matching the sequence to germline. CDR3 length: 15 residues. Germline loops: CDR1 VINAFY, CDR2 YDVSNSKD. V was pared by 2 bases and J by 8 bases, with 15 bases of the junction left unmatched. CDR3 in amino acids: CATWDTSPIVDKKLF. As DNA, the CDR3 is TGTGCCACCTGGGACACCTCTCCGATTGTGGATAAGAAACTCTTT.

The sample holds a few counts of this clone. The chain couples TRGV9 to TRGJ1 or TRGJ2. Trimming cost V 4 bases and J 0 bases; bases outside gene matches: 9. This CDR3 has 15 amino acids. Germline assignment: CDR1 GITISATS and CDR2 ISYDGTV (reference sequence). CDR3 loop: CALWEPLGNYYKKLF. CDR3 sequence (DNA): TGTGCCTTGTGGGAACCCCTAGGGAATTATTATAAGAAACTCTTT.